This is a list of T cell receptor beta chains from one sample in a study of CD8 T cells in ankylosing spondylitis. MiXCR, run by TCRdb on the 5' RACE reads, gives a single entry per CDR3 protein. This table has around 490,000 distinct CDR3 sequences, approximately 5% appearing once. The material sequenced was blood, either unsorted or a sorted T cell fraction (not recorded which). These receptors were collected from a male donor with ankylosing spondylitis. Both conserved end residues are part of each CDR3. The listing skips clone size in some rows; elsewhere it reads once, few, many or a size class.

clone_size,j_call,v_call,cdr3_aa
many,TRBJ2-7,TRBV29-1,CRVLSGSSYEQYF
many,TRBJ2-3,TRBV20-1,CSALPGPLLDTQYF
many,TRBJ2-2,TRBV5-1,CASMGTTRGTGELFF
many,TRBJ1-6,TRBV7-2,CASSSRQGSYNSPLHF
many,TRBJ2-5,TRBV12-3/TRBV12-4,CASSFAVQETQYF
many,TRBJ2-2,TRBV28,CASHLPQGTGELFF
many,TRBJ2-7,TRBV28,CASSLSNSGYEQYF
few,TRBJ1-5,TRBV19,CASSIGIPPQHF
few,TRBJ1-2,TRBV4-2,CASSQPIGDSGYTF
many,TRBJ1-1,TRBV6-5,CASSLQGAFNTEAFF
many,TRBJ2-7,TRBV20-1,CSANFWSGVTYEQYF
many,TRBJ1-5,TRBV5-6,CASSFRQLDNQPQHF
many,TRBJ2-5,TRBV7-2,CASSSFYSLYQETQYF
many,TRBJ1-5,TRBV6-1,CASRPILQGAGQPQHF
many,TRBJ1-4,TRBV4-3,CASSQGTGISEKLFF
NA,TRBJ2-3,TRBV7-8,CASSWDFRNTQYF
many,TRBJ1-1,TRBV7-9,CASSRGQGDAEAFF
many,TRBJ1-2,TRBV10-3,CAISDGQGSYGYTF
many,TRBJ2-2,TRBV5-6,CASSLTLAGGFHGELFF
NA,TRBJ1-5,TRBV19,CASARAAQPQHF
few,TRBJ1-2,TRBV7-2,CASSFPGGIGGYTF
NA,TRBJ1-5,TRBV20-1,CCAREPFRTASNQPQHF
NA,TRBJ2-1,TRBV27,CASSSRVADNYNEQFF
many,TRBJ1-6,TRBV29-1,CSVGETYNSPLHF
many,TRBJ1-2,TRBV5-1,CASSLEPGTGGYTF
many,TRBJ2-2,TRBV24-1,CATSLSPGPKRGSNTGELFF
many,TRBJ1-4,TRBV5-1,CASSYSDGGEKLFF
many,TRBJ2-3,TRBV29-1,CSVTPSLTGTSGEDTQYF
many,TRBJ2-1,TRBV29-1,CSGGDRGNEQFF
many,TRBJ2-7,TRBV6-5,CASSYSAGPNEQYF
NA,TRBJ2-7,TRBV28,CASSLGQGINEQYF
many,TRBJ2-1,TRBV4-1,CASSQSPGVYNEQFF